This TCR beta chain was identified in a study of cytomegalovirus exposure and HLA in healthy donors. Overall study: Around 89 million unique TCRs from HLA-typed donors made up an early data release.

This CDR3 has 13 amino acids. V was cut by 7 bases and J by 1 base, with 10 bases left in between. Germline V gives CDR1 MDHEN, CDR2 SYDVKM. Amplification used 60 Vbeta primers and 13 Jbeta primers. Per the study methods: Some 80 million unique TCR beta chains, 9 million to 14 million shared, were counted in a later analysis. Here immunoSEQ multiplex PCR was the method, and the copy in TCRdb shows in-frame clones only, minus some. Clonal size and the V and J genes are those of that table, whereas D and trimming came from the DNA. Of more than 45,000 clones in the sample, about 82% were seen once. The sample was PBMCs. The V call is TRBV28, the J call TRBJ2-5; D perhaps matches TRBD1 (5 bases). The origin of this receptor is a man aged 25-45 years in good health and CMV-seronegative. The CDR3 region has the DNA TGTGCCAGCAATAGGGGCACCCAAGAGACCCAGTACTTC. This translates into CASNRGTQETQYF.